These 14 T cell receptor beta chains were sequenced from one sample in a study of shared clonotypes between healthy human individuals. Repertoires were generated with immunoSEQ multiplex PCR, while TCRdb's copy carries only in-frame clones and drops some. The data show 2,100,000 or so clones, approximately 94% seen once. Sample: naive CD4+ T cells sorted from blood. This sample's subset: CD45RA+ positively selected. Every receptor here comes from a man between 18 and 35 years old in good health.

This clone appeared a single time. This rearrangement joins TRBV5-1 to TRBJ1-1, with 8 bases that match TRBD1. V lost 4 bases to trimming and J lost 10 bases; unmatched junction nucleotides: 12. The CDR3 extends over 14 amino acids. CDR1 and CDR2 (germline): SGHRS, YFSETQ. CDR3 in DNA: TGCGCCAGCAGCCCGGGACAGGCTGGGGCCGTAGCTTTCTTT. Translation gives CASSPGQAGAVAFF.

As to this clone: This sample also contains other DNA sequences that code for the same CDR3. The chain employs TRBV7-8 and TRBJ1-1; the D is unclear. The CDR3 spans 13 residues. The ends were cut back, 1 base at V and 0 bases at J, with 3 bases in the middle. In germline, CDR1 is SGHVS, CDR2 FQNEAQ. The CDR3 DNA reads TGTGCCAGCAGCTTAGATATGAACACTGAAGCTTTCTTT. Encoded protein: CASSLDMNTEAFF.

The chain carries TRBV5-4 and TRBJ2-1, with 9 bases aligning to TRBD2. This CDR3 comprises 15 residues. From germline, CDR1 is SGHNT and CDR2 YYREEE (reference sequence). Trimming took 10 bases from V and 5 from J; bases not matched to a gene: 13. Here the CDR3 DNA reads TGTGCCGCCTCCTGGGGAAGCGGGAGGAACAATGAGCAGTTCTTC. This translates into CAASWGSGRNNEQFF.

V usage is TRBV30 and J usage is TRBJ2-7; 15 bases are a match to TRBD2. The V gene's germline CDR1 is GTSNPN and CDR2 SVGIG (reference sequence). The CDR3 has 17 amino acids. Trimming at V came to 1 base and at J to 2 bases, leaving 6 bases not matched to a gene. CDR3 sequence reads: CAWSASRTSGRAYEQYF. The CDR3 nucleotides read TGTGCCTGGAGTGCCTCCAGGACTAGCGGGAGGGCCTACGAGCAGTACTTC.

J is TRBJ2-1 and V is TRBV4-1, with 8 bases lining up with TRBD2. This CDR3 comprises 15 residues. The junction had 10 bases not matched to a gene; V was cut back by 4 bases and J by 8 bases. Germline values: CDR1 MGHRA, CDR2 YSYEKL. The CDR3 here is CASSPSGRPVDEQFF. CDR3 coding DNA: TGCGCCAGCAGCCCCAGCGGGAGACCTGTGGATGAGCAGTTCTTC.

The chain joins TRBV2 to TRBJ2-1; D remains ambiguous. This CDR3 has 14 amino acids. Germline loops: CDR1 SNHLY, CDR2 FYNNEI. V lost 7 bases and J 7 bases, leaving 17 bases between the germline ends. The CDR3: CASNKGLLENEQFF. The CDR3, as DNA: TGTGCCAGCAATAAGGGTCTCCTGGAGAATGAGCAGTTCTTC. The whole variable domain, remainder taken from reference TRBV2 and TRBJ2-1, is EPEVTQTPSHQVTQMGQEVILRCVPISNHLYFYWYRQILGQKVEFLVSFYNNEISEKSEIFDDQFSVERPDGSNFTLKIRSTKLEDSAMYFCASNKGLLENEQFFGPGTRLTVL.

V usage is TRBV5-1 and J usage is TRBJ2-1, with TRBD2 as a possible D gene (6 bases). V was trimmed by 4 bases and J by 0 bases, leaving 17 bases between them. The CDR3 is 17 amino acids. Germline V gene lookup returns CDR1 SGHRS and CDR2 YFSETQ. In nucleotides, the CDR3 is TGCGCCAGCAGCCTGGGCGGGACCATTAGCTCCTACAATGAGCAGTTCTTC. As protein: CASSLGGTISSYNEQFF.

The DNA of the CDR3 is TGCGCCAGCAGCTTCTCCCGACAGAGCTCCTACAATGAGCAGTTCTTC. This encodes CASSFSRQSSYNEQFF. V and J are TRBV5-1 and TRBJ2-1, with D tentatively TRBD1 (5 bases). Germline lookup yields CDR1 SGHRS and CDR2 YFSETQ. V shed 2 bases and J shed 0 bases, with 12 bases lying between them. The CDR3 is 16 residues long.

J is TRBJ2-1 and V is TRBV7-2; 12 bases are a match to TRBD2. Per the germline V gene, CDR1 is SGHTA and CDR2 is FQGNSA. This CDR3 is 16 amino acids long. V lost 6 bases, J lost 10 bases, and 13 bases stayed unmatched. Here the CDR3 DNA reads TGTGCCAGCAGAAATCAAGCACTAGCGGGAGGTCTGGAGCAGTTCTTC. Translated, it gives CASRNQALAGGLEQFF.

This clone was detected a few times. J is TRBJ1-2 and V is TRBV7-9; possibly TRBD1 for D (5 bases). V dropped 5 bases and J dropped 10 bases, with 17 bases sitting between them. CDR3 length: 13 residues. The germline V gene encodes CDR1 SEHNR and CDR2 FQNEAQ (reference sequence). DNA of the CDR3: TGTGCCAGCAGCCGGGACCTTGCTTCGGACTACACCTTC. Amino acid sequence: CASSRDLASDYTF.

This clone appeared once. V usage is TRBV13 and J usage is TRBJ2-4; the D gene is possibly TRBD2 (6 bases). This CDR3 is 16 amino acids long. Germline-derived CDR1 and CDR2 are PRHDT and FYEKMQ (reference sequence). V was shortened by 2 bases and J by 1 base, with 12 bases between the two germline ends. This CDR3 reads CASSLQGGGAKNIQYF. The DNA for the CDR3 is TGTGCCAGCAGCTTACAAGGTGGGGGGGCCAAAAACATTCAGTACTTC.

The genes are TRBV11-3 and TRBJ2-3; 11 nucleotides line up with TRBD2. With 3 bases clipped from V and 1 base from J, the junction kept 9 bases outside the gene matches. Germline-derived CDR1 and CDR2 are SGHNT and YENEEA. This CDR3 has 18 residues. The CDR3 DNA sequence: TGTGCCAGCAGCTTGGGACTAGCGGCGGAATTGGGCACAGATACGCAGTATTTT. As protein: CASSLGLAAELGTDTQYF.

Concerning this clone itself: An end of the junction differs from the germline gene, which may be a read error. The chain combines TRBV25-1 with TRBJ1-1, with D uncertain. Germline assignment: CDR1 MGHDK and CDR2 SYGVNS. The CDR3 runs 14 residues. For the CDR3, the DNA is TGTGCCAGCAGTGAATCGCGGGGAATCTTGGACCTGGCTTTT. Its protein product is CASSESRGILDLAF.

Note on this clone: Other DNA sequences in this specimen translate into the identical CDR3. The V gene is TRBV2, the J gene TRBJ2-7, with a possible D match to TRBD2 (6 bases). The V and J ends lost 3 bases and 0 bases respectively, with 6 bases between them. This CDR3 is 13 amino acids long. CDR1 and CDR2 from the germline V gene are SNHLY and FYNNEI. The DNA of the CDR3 is TGTGCCAGCAGTGACGGGAGCTCCTACGAGCAGTACTTC. It yields the protein CASSDGSSYEQYF.